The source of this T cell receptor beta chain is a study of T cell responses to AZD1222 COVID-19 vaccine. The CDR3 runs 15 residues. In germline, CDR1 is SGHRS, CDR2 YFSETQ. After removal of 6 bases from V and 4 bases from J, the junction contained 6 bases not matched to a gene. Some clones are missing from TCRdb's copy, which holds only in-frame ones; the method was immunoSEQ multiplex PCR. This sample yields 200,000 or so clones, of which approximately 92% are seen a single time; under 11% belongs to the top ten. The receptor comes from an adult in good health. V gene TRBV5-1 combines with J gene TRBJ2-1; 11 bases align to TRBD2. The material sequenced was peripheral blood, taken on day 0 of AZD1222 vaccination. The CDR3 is CASTLAGGSYNEQFF. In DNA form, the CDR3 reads TGCGCCAGCACCCTAGCGGGAGGCTCGTACAATGAGCAGTTCTTC.